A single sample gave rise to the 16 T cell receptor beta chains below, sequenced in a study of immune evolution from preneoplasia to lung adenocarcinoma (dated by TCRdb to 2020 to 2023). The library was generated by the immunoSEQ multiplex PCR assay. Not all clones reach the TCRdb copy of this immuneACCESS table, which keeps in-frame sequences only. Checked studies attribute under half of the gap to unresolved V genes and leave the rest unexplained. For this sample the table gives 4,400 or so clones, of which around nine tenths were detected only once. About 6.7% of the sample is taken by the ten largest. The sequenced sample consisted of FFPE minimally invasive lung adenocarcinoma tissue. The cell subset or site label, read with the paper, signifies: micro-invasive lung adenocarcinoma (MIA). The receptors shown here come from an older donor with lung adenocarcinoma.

In DNA form, the CDR3 reads TGTGCCAGCTCACTCCCGAAAGGGGACGAGCAGTACTTC. It yields the protein CASSLPKGDEQYF. The chain links TRBV18 to TRBJ2-7; D possibly corresponds to TRBD1 (5 bases). Trimming removed 4 bases at V and 5 bases at J, with 12 bases between. Germline V CDR1 and CDR2: KGHSH, LQKENI. The CDR3 runs 13 residues.

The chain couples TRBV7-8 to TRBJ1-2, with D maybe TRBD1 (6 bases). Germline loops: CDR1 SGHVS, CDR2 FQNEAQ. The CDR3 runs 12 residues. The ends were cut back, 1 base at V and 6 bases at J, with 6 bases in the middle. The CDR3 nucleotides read TGTGCCAGCAGCTTAGACAGGGATGGCTACACCTTC. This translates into CASSLDRDGYTF. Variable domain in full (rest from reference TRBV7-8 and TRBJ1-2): GAGVSQSPRYKVAKRGQDVALRCDPISGHVSLFWYQQALGQGPEFLTYFQNEAQLDKSGLPSDRFFAERPEGSVSTLKIQRTQQEDSAVYLCASSLDRDGYTFGSGTRLTVV.

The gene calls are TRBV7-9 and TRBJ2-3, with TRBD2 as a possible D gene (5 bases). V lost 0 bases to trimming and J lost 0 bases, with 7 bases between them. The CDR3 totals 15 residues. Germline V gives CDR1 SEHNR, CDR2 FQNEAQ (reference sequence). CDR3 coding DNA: TGTGCCAGCAGCTTAGCGGGCGGGAGCACAGATACGCAGTATTTT. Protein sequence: CASSLAGGSTDTQYF. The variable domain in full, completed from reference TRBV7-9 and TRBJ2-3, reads DTGVSQNPRHKITKRGQNVTFRCDPISEHNRLYWYRQTLGQGPEFLTYFQNEAQLEKSRLLSDRFSAERPKGSFSTLEIQRTEQGDSAMYLCASSLAGGSTDTQYFGPGTRLTVL.

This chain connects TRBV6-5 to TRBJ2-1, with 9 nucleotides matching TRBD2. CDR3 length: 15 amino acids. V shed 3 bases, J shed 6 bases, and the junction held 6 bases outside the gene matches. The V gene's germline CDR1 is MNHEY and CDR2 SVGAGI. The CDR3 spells CASSYAGGRVNEQFF. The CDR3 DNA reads TGTGCCAGCAGTTATGCGGGAGGGAGAGTCAATGAGCAGTTCTTC.

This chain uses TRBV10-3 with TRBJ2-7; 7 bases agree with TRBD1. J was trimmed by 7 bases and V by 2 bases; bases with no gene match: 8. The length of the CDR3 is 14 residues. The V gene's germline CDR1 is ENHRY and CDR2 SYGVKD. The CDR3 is CAISEGQVSREQYF. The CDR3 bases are TGTGCCATCAGTGAGGGACAGGTCTCTAGGGAGCAGTACTTC.

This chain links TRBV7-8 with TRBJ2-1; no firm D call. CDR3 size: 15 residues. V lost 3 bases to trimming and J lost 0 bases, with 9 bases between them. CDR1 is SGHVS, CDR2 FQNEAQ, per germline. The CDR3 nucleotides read TGTGCCAGCAGCTTCGACGTTAGCTCCTACAATGAGCAGTTCTTC. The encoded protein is CASSFDVSSYNEQFF.

CDR3 nucleotides: TGTGCCAGCAGTGAAGCGGGGGGATCAGATACGCAGTATTTT. Its protein is CASSEAGGSDTQYF. The chain links TRBV6-4 to TRBJ2-3; 9 bases line up with TRBD2. CDR1 is MRHNA and CDR2 is SNTAGT in the germline V gene. The V gene end was trimmed by 3 bases and the J gene end by 4 bases; junction bases not matched to a gene: 2. The CDR3 is made up of 14 amino acids.

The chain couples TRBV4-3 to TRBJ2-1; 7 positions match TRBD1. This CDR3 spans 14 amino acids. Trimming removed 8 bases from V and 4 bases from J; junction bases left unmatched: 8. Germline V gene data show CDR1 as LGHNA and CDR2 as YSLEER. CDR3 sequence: CASGRQGPYNEQFF. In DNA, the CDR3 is TGCGCCAGCGGGCGACAGGGCCCGTACAATGAGCAGTTCTTC.

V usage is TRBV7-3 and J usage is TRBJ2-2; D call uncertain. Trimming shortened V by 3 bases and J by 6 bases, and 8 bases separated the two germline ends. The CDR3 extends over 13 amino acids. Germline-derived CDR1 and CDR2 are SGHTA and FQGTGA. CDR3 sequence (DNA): TGTGCCAGCAGCTTGCCCGGGTCCGGGGAGCTGTTTTTT. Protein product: CASSLPGSGELFF.

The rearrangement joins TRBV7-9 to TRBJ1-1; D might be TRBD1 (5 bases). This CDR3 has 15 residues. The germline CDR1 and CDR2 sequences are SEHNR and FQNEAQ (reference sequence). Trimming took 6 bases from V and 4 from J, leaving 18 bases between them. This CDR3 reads CASSSNGGLGTEAFF. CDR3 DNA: TGTGCCAGCAGTTCCAATGGGGGTCTTGGCACTGAAGCTTTCTTT.

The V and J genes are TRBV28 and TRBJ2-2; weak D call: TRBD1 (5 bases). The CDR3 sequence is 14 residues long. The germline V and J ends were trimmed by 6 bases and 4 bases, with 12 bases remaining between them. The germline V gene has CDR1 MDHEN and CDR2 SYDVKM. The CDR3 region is CASRNQGSTGELFF. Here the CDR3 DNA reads TGTGCCAGCAGGAACCAGGGAAGCACCGGGGAGCTGTTTTTT.

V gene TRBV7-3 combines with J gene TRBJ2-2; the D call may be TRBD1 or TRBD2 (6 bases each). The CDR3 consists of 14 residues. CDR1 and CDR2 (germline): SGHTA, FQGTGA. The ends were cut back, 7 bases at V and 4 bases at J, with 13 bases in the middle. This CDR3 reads CASIGGSGTGELFF. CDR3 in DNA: TGTGCCAGCATAGGGGGGTCGGGCACCGGGGAGCTGTTTTTT.

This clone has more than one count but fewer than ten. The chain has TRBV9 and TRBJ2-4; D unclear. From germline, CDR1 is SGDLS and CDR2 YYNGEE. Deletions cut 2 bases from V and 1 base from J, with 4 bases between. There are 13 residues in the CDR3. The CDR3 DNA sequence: TGTGCCAGCAGCGTGGGGGCCAAAAACATTCAGTACTTC. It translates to CASSVGAKNIQYF.

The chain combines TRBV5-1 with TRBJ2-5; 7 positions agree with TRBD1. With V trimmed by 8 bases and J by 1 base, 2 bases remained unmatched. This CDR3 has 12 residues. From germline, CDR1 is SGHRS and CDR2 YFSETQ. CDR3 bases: TGCGCCAGTAGGGACAGCCAAGAGACCCAGTACTTC. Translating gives CASRDSQETQYF.

CDR3: CASSLDRHPTEKLFF. The CDR3 nucleotides read TGTGCCAGCAGCTTAGACAGACATCCGACTGAAAAACTGTTTTTT. The V gene is TRBV11-2, the J gene TRBJ1-4, with D uncertain. The germline gives CDR1 SGHAT, CDR2 FQNNGV. The CDR3 is 15 amino acids. Trimming stripped 0 bases from V and 7 bases from J, with 12 bases between.

The CDR3 loop reads CASSPRGETQYF. CDR3 nucleotides: TGTGCCAGCTCACCACGGGGAGAGACCCAGTACTTC. The V and J genes are TRBV18 and TRBJ2-5; D gene uncertain. This CDR3 is 12 amino acids long. V shed 1 base and J shed 4 bases, with 4 bases lying between them. CDR1 is KGHSH, CDR2 LQKENI, per germline.